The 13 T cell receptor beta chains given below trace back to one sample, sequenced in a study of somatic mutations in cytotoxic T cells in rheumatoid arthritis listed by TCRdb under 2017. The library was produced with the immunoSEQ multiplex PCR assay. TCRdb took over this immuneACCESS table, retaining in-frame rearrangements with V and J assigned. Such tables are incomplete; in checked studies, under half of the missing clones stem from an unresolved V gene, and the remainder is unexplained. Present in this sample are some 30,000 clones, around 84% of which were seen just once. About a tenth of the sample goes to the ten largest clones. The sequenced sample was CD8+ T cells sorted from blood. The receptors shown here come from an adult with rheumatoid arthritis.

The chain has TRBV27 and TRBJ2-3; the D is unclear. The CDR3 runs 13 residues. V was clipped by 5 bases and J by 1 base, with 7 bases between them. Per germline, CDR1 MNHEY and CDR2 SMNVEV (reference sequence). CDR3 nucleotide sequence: TGTGCCAGCAGTCACGGACGCACAGATACGCAGTATTTT. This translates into CASSHGRTDTQYF.

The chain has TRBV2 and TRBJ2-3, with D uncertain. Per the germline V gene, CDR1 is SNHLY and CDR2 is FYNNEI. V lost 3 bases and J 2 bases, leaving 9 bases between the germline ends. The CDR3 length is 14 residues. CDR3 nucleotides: TGTGCCAGCAGTGACCCAGGTTTCACAGATACGCAGTATTTT. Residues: CASSDPGFTDTQYF.

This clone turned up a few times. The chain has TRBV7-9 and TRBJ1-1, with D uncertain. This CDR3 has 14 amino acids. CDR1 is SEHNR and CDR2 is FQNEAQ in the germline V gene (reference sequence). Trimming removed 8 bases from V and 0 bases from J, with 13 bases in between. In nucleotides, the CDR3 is TGTGCCAGCTCTCTCTCTGCGGTGAACACTGAAGCTTTCTTT. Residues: CASSLSAVNTEAFF.

The CDR3 reads CASSGTGRAGEQYF. The CDR3 region has the DNA TGTGCCAGTAGCGGGACAGGGAGGGCAGGCGAGCAGTACTTC. This rearrangement joins TRBV19 to TRBJ2-7, with 9 bases aligning to TRBD1. Germline CDR1 and CDR2: LNHDA and SQIVND (reference sequence). This CDR3 is built from 14 residues. The V segment lost 6 bases and the J segment 6 bases; nucleotides outside the gene matches: 9.

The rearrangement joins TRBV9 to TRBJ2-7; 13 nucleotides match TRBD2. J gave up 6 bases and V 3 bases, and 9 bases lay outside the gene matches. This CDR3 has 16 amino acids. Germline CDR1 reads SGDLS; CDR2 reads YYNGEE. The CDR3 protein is CASSGTSGRDLGEQYF. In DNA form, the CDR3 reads TGTGCCAGCAGCGGGACTAGCGGGAGAGACCTGGGCGAGCAGTACTTC.

Written as DNA, the CDR3 is TGTGCCAGCAGCTTACTTTACAATGAGCAGTTCTTC. Translating it yields CASSLLYNEQFF. The chain uses TRBV11-2 and TRBJ2-1; D not certain. The length of the CDR3 is 12 residues. V was cut by 2 bases and J by 4 bases, with 3 bases left in between. Germline assignment: CDR1 SGHAT and CDR2 FQNNGV.

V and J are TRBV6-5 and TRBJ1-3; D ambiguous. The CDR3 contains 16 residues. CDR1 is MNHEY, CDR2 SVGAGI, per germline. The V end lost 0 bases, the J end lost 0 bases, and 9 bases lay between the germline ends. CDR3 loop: CASSYSVAFSGNTIYF. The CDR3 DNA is TGTGCCAGCAGTTACTCGGTCGCGTTCTCTGGAAACACCATATATTTT.

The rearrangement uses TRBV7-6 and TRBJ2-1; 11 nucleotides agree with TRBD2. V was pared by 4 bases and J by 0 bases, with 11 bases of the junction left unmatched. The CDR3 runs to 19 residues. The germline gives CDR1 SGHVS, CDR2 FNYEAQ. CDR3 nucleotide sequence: TGTGCCAGCAGCTGGGTTAGCGGGAGGGTCCTGAGCTCCTACAATGAGCAGTTCTTC. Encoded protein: CASSWVSGRVLSSYNEQFF.

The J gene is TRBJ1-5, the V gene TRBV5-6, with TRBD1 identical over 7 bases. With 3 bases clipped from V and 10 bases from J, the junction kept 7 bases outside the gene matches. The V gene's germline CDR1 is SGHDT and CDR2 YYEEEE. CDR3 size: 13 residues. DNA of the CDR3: TGTGCCAGCAGCTCACCAGGGGGTTCCCCCCAGCATTTT. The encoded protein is CASSSPGGSPQHF.

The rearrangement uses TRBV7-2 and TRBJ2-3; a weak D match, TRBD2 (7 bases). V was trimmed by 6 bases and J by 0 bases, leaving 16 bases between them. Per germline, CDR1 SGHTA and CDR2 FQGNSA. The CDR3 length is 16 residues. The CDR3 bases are TGTGCCAGCAGTTTCGGCGGGGGCTCTAGCACAGATACGCAGTATTTT. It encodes CASSFGGGSSTDTQYF.

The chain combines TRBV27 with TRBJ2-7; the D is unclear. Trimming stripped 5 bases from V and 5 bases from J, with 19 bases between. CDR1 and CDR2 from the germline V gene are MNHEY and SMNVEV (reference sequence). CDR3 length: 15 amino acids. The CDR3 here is CASSPHQGEINEQYF. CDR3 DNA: TGTGCCAGCAGTCCCCATCAAGGAGAAATAAACGAGCAGTACTTC.

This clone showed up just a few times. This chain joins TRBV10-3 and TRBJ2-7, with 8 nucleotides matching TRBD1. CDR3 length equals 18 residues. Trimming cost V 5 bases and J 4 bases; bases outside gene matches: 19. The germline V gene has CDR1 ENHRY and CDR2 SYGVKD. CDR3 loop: CAISFDTLIGTGSYEQYF. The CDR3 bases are TGTGCCATCAGTTTCGATACTCTTATAGGGACAGGATCTTACGAGCAGTACTTC.

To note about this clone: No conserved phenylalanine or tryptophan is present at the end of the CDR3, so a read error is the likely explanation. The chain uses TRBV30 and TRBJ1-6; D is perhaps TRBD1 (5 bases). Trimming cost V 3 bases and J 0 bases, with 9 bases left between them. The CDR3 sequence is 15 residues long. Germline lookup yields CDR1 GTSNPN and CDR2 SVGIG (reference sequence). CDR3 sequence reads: CAWSGASSYNSPLHL. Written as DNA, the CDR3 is TGTGCCTGGAGCGGGGCGAGCTCCTATAATTCACCCCTCCACCTT.